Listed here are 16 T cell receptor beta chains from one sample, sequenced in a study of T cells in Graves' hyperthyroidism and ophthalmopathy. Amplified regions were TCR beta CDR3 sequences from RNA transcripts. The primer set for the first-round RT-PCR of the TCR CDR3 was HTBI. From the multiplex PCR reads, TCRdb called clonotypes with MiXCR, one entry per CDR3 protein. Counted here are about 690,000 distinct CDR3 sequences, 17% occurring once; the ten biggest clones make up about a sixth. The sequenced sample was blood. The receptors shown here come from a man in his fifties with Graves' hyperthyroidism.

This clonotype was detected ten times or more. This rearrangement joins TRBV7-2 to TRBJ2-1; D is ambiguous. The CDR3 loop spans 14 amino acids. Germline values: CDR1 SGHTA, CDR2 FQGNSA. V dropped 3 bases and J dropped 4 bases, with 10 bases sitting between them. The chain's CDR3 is CASSLPGRYNEQFF. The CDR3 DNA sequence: TGTGCCAGCAGCTTGCCAGGTCGATACAATGAGCAGTTCTTC. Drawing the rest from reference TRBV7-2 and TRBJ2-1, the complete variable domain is GAGVSQSPSNKVTEKGKDVELRCDPISGHTALYWYRQSLGQGLEFLIYFQGNSAPDKSGLPSDRFSAERTGGSVSTLTIQRTQQEDSAVYLCASSLPGRYNEQFFGPGTRLTVL.

The CDR3 coding sequence is TGTGCCAGCAGCCAAGCTGCCGGTTCGCAGTTCTTC. Translating it yields CASSQAAGSQFF. The chain uses TRBV3-1 and TRBJ2-1; D is undetermined. V was trimmed by 1 base and J by 12 bases, leaving 10 bases between them. Looked up from germline, CDR1 is LGHDT and CDR2 is YNNKEL (reference sequence). This CDR3 spans 12 amino acids.

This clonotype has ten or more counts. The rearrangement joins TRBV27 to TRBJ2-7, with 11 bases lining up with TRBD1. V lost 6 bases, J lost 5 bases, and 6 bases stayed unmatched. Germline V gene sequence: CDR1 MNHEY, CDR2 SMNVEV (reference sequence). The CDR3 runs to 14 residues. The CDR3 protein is CASRRTGGSHEQYF. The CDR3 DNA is TGTGCCAGCAGGAGGACAGGGGGCTCGCACGAGCAGTACTTC.

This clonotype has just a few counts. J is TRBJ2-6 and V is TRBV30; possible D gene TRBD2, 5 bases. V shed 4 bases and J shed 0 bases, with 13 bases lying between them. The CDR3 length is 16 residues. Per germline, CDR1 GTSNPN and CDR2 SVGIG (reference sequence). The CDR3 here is CAWTSVGSSGANVLTF. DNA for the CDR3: TGTGCCTGGACCTCTGTAGGGAGCTCTGGGGCCAACGTCCTGACTTTC.

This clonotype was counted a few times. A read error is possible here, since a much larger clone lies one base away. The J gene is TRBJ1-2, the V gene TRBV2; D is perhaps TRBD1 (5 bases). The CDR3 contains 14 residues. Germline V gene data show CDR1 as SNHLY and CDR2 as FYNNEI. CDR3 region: CASRPGPTADGYAF. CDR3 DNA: TGTGCCAGCCGTCCGGGACCCACGGCGGATGGCTACGCCTTC.

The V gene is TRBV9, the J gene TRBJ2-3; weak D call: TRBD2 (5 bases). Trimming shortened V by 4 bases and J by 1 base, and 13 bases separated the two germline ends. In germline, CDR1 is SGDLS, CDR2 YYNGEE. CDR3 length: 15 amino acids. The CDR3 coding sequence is TGTGCCAGCAGCCTTGTGGCGGGTCGCACAGATACGCAGTATTTT. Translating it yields CASSLVAGRTDTQYF.

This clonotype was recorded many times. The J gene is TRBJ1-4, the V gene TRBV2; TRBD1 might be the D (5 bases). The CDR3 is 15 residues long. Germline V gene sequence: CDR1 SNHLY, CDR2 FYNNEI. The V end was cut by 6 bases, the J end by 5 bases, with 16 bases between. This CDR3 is CASRRDGHGNEKLFF. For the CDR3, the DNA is TGTGCCAGCAGAAGGGACGGGCATGGGAATGAAAAACTGTTTTTT.

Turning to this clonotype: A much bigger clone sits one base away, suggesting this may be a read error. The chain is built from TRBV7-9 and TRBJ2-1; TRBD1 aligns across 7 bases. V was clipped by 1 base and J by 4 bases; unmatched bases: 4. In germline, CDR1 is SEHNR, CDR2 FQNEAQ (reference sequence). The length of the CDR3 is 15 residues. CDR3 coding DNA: TGTGCCAGCAGCTTAGAGGACAGGACATACAATGAGCAGTTCTTC. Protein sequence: CASSLEDRTYNEQFF.

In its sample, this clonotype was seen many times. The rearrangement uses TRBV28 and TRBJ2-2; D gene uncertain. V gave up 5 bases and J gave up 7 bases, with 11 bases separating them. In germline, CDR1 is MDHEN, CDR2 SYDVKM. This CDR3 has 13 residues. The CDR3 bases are TGTGCCAGCAGTCTCCCAGTTGGCGGGGAGCTGTTTTTT. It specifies CASSLPVGGELFF.

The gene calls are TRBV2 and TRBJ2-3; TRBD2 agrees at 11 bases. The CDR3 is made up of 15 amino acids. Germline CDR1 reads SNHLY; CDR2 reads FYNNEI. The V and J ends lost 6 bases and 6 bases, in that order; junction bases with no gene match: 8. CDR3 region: CASRPGLAGFDTQYF. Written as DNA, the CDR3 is TGTGCCAGCAGACCCGGACTAGCGGGTTTCGATACGCAGTATTTT.

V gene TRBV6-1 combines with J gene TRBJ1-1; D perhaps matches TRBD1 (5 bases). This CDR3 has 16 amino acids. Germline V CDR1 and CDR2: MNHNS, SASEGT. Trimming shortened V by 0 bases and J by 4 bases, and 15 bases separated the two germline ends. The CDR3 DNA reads TGTGCCAGCAGTGAAGCCGTCGGACATTTATTCACTGAAGCTTTCTTT. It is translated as CASSEAVGHLFTEAFF.

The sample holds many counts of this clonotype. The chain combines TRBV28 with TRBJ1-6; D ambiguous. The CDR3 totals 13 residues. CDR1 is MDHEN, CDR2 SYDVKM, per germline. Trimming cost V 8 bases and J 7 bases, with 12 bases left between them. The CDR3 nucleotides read TGTGCCAGCCTTCAGGATAGGAATTCACCCCTCCACTTT. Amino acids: CASLQDRNSPLHF.

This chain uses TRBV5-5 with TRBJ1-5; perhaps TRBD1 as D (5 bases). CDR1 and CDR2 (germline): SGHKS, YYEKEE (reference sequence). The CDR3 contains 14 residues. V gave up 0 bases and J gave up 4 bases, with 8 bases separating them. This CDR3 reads CASSLETANQPQHF. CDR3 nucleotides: TGTGCCAGCAGCTTGGAGACAGCGAATCAGCCCCAGCATTTT.

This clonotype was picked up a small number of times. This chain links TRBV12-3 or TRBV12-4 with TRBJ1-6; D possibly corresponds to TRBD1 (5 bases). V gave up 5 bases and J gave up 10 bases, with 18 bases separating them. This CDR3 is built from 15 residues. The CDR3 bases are TGTGCCAGCAGTCCCGGTGGGGCCCTTGGGTCACCCCTCCACTTT. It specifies CASSPGGALGSPLHF.

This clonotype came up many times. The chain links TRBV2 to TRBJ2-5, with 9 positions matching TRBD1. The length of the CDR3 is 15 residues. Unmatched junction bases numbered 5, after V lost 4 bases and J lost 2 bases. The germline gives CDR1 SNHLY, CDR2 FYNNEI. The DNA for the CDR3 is TGTGCCAGCAGTGCCGGGACAGGGCATCAAGAGACCCAGTACTTC. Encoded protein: CASSAGTGHQETQYF.

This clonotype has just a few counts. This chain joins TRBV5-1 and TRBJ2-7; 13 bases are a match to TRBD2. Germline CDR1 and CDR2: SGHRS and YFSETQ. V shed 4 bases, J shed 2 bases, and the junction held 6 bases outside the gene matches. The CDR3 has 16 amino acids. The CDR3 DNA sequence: TGCGCCAGCAGCCCTACGGGACTAGCGGGAACCTACGAGCAGTACTTC. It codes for CASSPTGLAGTYEQYF. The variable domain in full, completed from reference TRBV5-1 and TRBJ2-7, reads KAGVTQTPRYLIKTRGQQVTLSCSPISGHRSVSWYQQTPGQGLQFLFEYFSETQRNKGNFPGRFSGRQFSNSRSEMNVSTLELGDSALYLCASSPTGLAGTYEQYFGPGTRLTVT.